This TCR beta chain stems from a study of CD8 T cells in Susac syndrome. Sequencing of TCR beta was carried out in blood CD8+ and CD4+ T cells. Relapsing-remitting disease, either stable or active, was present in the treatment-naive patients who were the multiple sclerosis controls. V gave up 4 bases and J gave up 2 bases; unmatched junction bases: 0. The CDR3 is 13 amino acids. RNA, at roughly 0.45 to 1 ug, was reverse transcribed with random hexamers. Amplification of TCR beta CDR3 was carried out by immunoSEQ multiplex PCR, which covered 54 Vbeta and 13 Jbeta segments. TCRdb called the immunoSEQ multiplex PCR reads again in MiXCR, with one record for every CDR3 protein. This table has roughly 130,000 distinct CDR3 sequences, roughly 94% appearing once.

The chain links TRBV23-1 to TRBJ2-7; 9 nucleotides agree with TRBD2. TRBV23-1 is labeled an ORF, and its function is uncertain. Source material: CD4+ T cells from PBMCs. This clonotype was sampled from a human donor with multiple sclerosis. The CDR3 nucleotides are TGCGCCAGCAGTCTAGCGGGGGCCTACGAGCAGTACTTC. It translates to CASSLAGAYEQYF.